The 29 T cell receptor beta chains in this list originate from one sample, sequenced in a study of shared clonotypes between healthy human individuals. The method was immunoSEQ multiplex PCR; TCRdb's version includes in-frame clones alone and lacks a portion of them. The sample contains around 560,000 clones, around 96% of which appear only once. Positively selected for CCR7, the CD45RO-negative cells used as naive CD8 cells excluded terminally differentiated effector memory CD45RA+ cells. Sequenced: naive CD8+ T cells sorted from blood. Receptors were obtained from a woman aged 25 to 39 in good health.

The CDR3: CASSQDGAAAEQFF. As DNA, the CDR3 is TGCGCCAGCAGCCAAGATGGGGCAGCCGCTGAGCAGTTCTTC. This rearrangement joins TRBV4-1 to TRBJ2-1, with a weak D call TRBD1 (5 bases). Germline-derived CDR1 and CDR2 are MGHRA and YSYEKL. The V and J ends lost 0 bases and 9 bases respectively, with 12 bases between them. The CDR3 extends over 14 amino acids.

The genes are TRBV27 and TRBJ2-2; D is possibly TRBD1 (6 bases). Germline V gene data show CDR1 as MNHEY and CDR2 as SMNVEV (reference sequence). The CDR3 contains 15 residues. V lost 3 bases and J lost 0, with 8 bases in between. The CDR3 sequence: CASSFGTPNTGELFF. CDR3 nucleotides: TGTGCCAGCAGTTTTGGGACACCGAACACCGGGGAGCTGTTTTTT.

The rearrangement joins TRBV29-1 to TRBJ1-1; perhaps TRBD1 as D (5 bases). CDR1 is SQVTM, CDR2 ANQGSEA, per germline. V was cut by 7 bases and J by 0 bases, with 15 bases left in between. The CDR3 has 14 residues. Here the CDR3 reads CSALQDYMNTEAFF. CDR3 in DNA: TGCAGCGCCCTACAGGATTACATGAACACTGAAGCTTTCTTT.

V and J are TRBV6-5 and TRBJ2-1; 10 bases match TRBD2. CDR1 is MNHEY, CDR2 SVGAGI, per germline. The junction had 4 bases not matched to a gene; V was cut back by 6 bases and J by 2 bases. The CDR3 is 15 residues long. For the CDR3, the DNA is TGTGCCAGCAGAAAAACTAGCGGGACCTACAATGAGCAGTTCTTC. This encodes CASRKTSGTYNEQFF.

This clone was observed a handful of times. This chain uses TRBV5-6 with TRBJ1-2; tentative D call: TRBD1 (5 bases). Trimming took 6 bases from V and 0 from J, leaving 12 bases between them. The CDR3 is 14 residues long. The germline CDR1 and CDR2 sequences are SGHDT and YYEEEE. DNA of the CDR3: TGTGCCAGCACCTTCGGGACTTCTAACTATGGCTACACCTTC. Amino acid sequence: CASTFGTSNYGYTF.

The chain combines TRBV27 with TRBJ2-3, with D possibly TRBD2 on 5 matching bases. CDR3 length: 15 residues. Germline CDR1 reads MNHEY; CDR2 reads SMNVEV (reference sequence). The V end lost 5 bases, the J end lost 4 bases, and 16 bases lay between the germline ends. This chain's CDR3 is CASSRTATWPDTQYF. CDR3 DNA: TGTGCCAGCAGTAGGACTGCCACCTGGCCAGATACGCAGTATTTT.

The chain recombines TRBV6-5 with TRBJ1-2; 12 bases fit TRBD1. This CDR3 contains 15 residues. V shed 6 bases and J 8 bases; nucleotides not matched to a gene: 10. The germline V gene has CDR1 MNHEY and CDR2 SVGAGI. The CDR3 bases are TGTGCCAGCAGCCACCTCGGGACAGGGGGCCGGGGCTACACCTTC. Translating it yields CASSHLGTGGRGYTF.

V gene TRBV10-2 combines with J gene TRBJ1-2, with a possible D match to TRBD1 (5 bases). The germline gives CDR1 WSHSY, CDR2 SAAADI. CDR3 length: 15 amino acids. Trimming removed 2 bases at V and 4 bases at J, with 14 bases between. This chain's CDR3 is CASSEGAWVGYGYTF. The CDR3 coding sequence is TGCGCCAGCAGTGAGGGGGCGTGGGTGGGCTATGGCTACACCTTC.

The chain has TRBV6-1 and TRBJ1-5, with 9 bases that match TRBD1. The germline V gene encodes CDR1 MNHNS and CDR2 SASEGT. The CDR3 loop spans 15 amino acids. The V gene end was trimmed by 5 bases and the J gene end by 2 bases; junction bases not matched to a gene: 4. In DNA, the CDR3 is TGTGCCAGCAGTCCGGACAGGGGAGGCAATCAGCCCCAGCATTTT. Amino acids: CASSPDRGGNQPQHF.

The chain has TRBV28 and TRBJ2-7, with TRBD1 identical over 10 bases. The germline V gene has CDR1 MDHEN and CDR2 SYDVKM. This CDR3 spans 16 amino acids. After removal of 3 bases from V and 3 bases from J, the junction contained 8 bases not matched to a gene. CDR3 in DNA: TGTGCCAGCAGTTTCGAGGGGACAGGGGATAACTACGAGCAGTACTTC. Protein product: CASSFEGTGDNYEQYF.

The chain combines TRBV13 with TRBJ2-5; the D call may be TRBD1 or TRBD2 (5 bases each). The ends were cut back, 6 bases at V and 3 bases at J, with 14 bases in the middle. Germline V lookup: CDR1 PRHDT, CDR2 FYEKMQ (reference sequence). The CDR3 is made up of 14 amino acids. CDR3 coding DNA: TGTGCCAGCAGTTCCGGGACCATCAAAGAGACCCAGTACTTC. This translates into CASSSGTIKETQYF.

The rearrangement links TRBV28 to TRBJ1-5; perhaps TRBD1 as D (5 bases). Looked up from germline, CDR1 is MDHEN and CDR2 is SYDVKM. The germline V and J ends were trimmed by 5 bases and 9 bases, with 17 bases remaining between them. CDR3 length: 14 residues. The CDR3 region is CASSVSLRGGPQHF. CDR3 sequence (DNA): TGTGCCAGCAGTGTATCCCTTAGGGGAGGGCCCCAGCATTTT.

The rearrangement uses TRBV6-6 and TRBJ2-7, with TRBD2 matching 8 bases. V was clipped by 5 bases and J by 0 bases; unmatched bases: 9. Germline CDR1 MNHNY, CDR2 SVGAGI (reference sequence). The CDR3 has 16 amino acids. The CDR3 spells CASSGFVREGSYEQYF. The CDR3 DNA reads as TGTGCCAGCAGTGGGTTTGTCCGGGAGGGCTCCTACGAGCAGTACTTC.

V usage is TRBV4-2 and J usage is TRBJ2-5; D is unclear. V was shortened by 5 bases and J by 5 bases, with 12 bases between the two germline ends. Per germline, CDR1 LGHNA and CDR2 YNFKEQ. This CDR3 region has 13 residues. The CDR3 is CASSSEAGETQYF. DNA of the CDR3: TGTGCCAGCAGCTCAGAGGCCGGGGAGACCCAGTACTTC.

The chain uses TRBV7-6 and TRBJ2-2; the match to TRBD1 covers 8 bases. Looked up from germline, CDR1 is SGHVS and CDR2 is FNYEAQ. The junction had 18 bases not matched to a gene; V was cut back by 5 bases and J by 7 bases. The CDR3 contains 18 residues. CDR3 loop: CASSHNTRTGIQFGELFF. CDR3 nucleotide sequence: TGTGCCAGCAGCCACAACACCAGGACAGGGATCCAATTCGGGGAGCTGTTTTTT.

This clone was found once. V is TRBV27 and J is TRBJ2-7; no firm D call. CDR1 is MNHEY and CDR2 is SMNVEV in the germline V gene (reference sequence). This CDR3 contains 14 residues. V lost 2 bases and J 1 base, leaving 9 bases between the germline ends. DNA of the CDR3: TGTGCCAGCAGTTTAGGGGAAACGTCCTACGAGCAGTACTTC. This codes for CASSLGETSYEQYF.

V is TRBV27 and J is TRBJ2-1; possible D gene TRBD2, 5 bases. The CDR3 contains 15 residues. Trimming removed 7 bases at V and 0 bases at J, with 13 bases between. Germline V lookup: CDR1 MNHEY, CDR2 SMNVEV (reference sequence). CDR3 sequence reads: CASTLTGSSYNEQFF. In DNA form, the CDR3 reads TGTGCCAGCACCCTGACTGGGAGCTCCTACAATGAGCAGTTCTTC.

This sequence joins TRBV6-5 and TRBJ1-2; D is uncertain. Trimming stripped 2 bases from V and 6 bases from J, with 10 bases between. This CDR3 is built from 13 residues. Germline V gene sequence: CDR1 MNHEY, CDR2 SVGAGI. Here the CDR3 reads CASSYGFSDGYTF. CDR3 DNA sequence: TGTGCCAGCAGTTACGGGTTCTCTGATGGCTACACCTTC.

This chain links TRBV11-2 with TRBJ2-1; 11 nucleotides match TRBD2. Germline V gene data show CDR1 as SGHAT and CDR2 as FQNNGV. This CDR3 spans 19 amino acids. V trimming: 1 base; J trimming: 7 bases; junction bases outside the gene matches: 15. Here the CDR3 reads CASSLVGWDSGRALNEQFF. The CDR3 nucleotides are TGTGCCAGCAGCTTAGTAGGTTGGGATAGCGGGAGGGCCTTGAATGAGCAGTTCTTC.

On this clone itself: This same CDR3 is encoded by further DNA sequences in the sample. The chain couples TRBV5-4 to TRBJ2-7; 7 nucleotides line up with TRBD1. CDR1 and CDR2 from the germline V gene are SGHNT and YYREEE (reference sequence). Trimming removed 3 bases from V and 1 base from J; junction bases left unmatched: 1. This CDR3 region has 13 residues. CDR3: CASSSQGSYEQYF. CDR3 bases: TGTGCCAGCAGCTCACAGGGGTCCTACGAGCAGTACTTC.

The chain has TRBV6-5 and TRBJ2-7, with TRBD1 identical over 10 bases. V lost 7 bases and J lost 3; bases outside the gene matches: 6. The CDR3 extends over 14 amino acids. Per germline, CDR1 MNHEY and CDR2 SVGAGI. CDR3 sequence: CASKTGTGVYEQYF. The CDR3 DNA is TGTGCCAGCAAAACCGGGACAGGGGTCTACGAGCAGTACTTC.

The V and J genes are TRBV11-2 and TRBJ2-3; 9 bases align to TRBD1. Trimming cost V 5 bases and J 2 bases; bases outside gene matches: 5. The CDR3 has 15 amino acids. The germline CDR1 and CDR2 sequences are SGHAT and FQNNGV. CDR3 residues: CASSPGTGTTDTQYF. The CDR3 DNA reads as TGTGCCAGCAGCCCCGGGACAGGGACCACAGATACGCAGTATTTT. The full variable domain, its missing parts supplied by reference TRBV11-2 and TRBJ2-3, is EAGVAQSPRYKIIEKRQSVAFWCNPISGHATLYWYQQILGQGPKLLIQFQNNGVVDDSQLPKDRFSAERLKGVDSTLKIQPAKLEDSAVYLCASSPGTGTTDTQYFGPGTRLTVL.

The rearrangement links TRBV27 to TRBJ2-7, with D possibly being TRBD2 (5 bases). Germline assignment: CDR1 MNHEY and CDR2 SMNVEV (reference sequence). The germline V and J ends were trimmed by 4 bases and 4 bases, with 8 bases remaining between them. The CDR3 extends over 12 amino acids. Here the CDR3 reads CASSSEGYEQYF. CDR3 DNA: TGTGCCAGCAGTTCTGAGGGATACGAGCAGTACTTC.

V gene TRBV28 combines with J gene TRBJ1-1; D is possibly TRBD1 (6 bases). The length of the CDR3 is 16 residues. CDR1 MDHEN and CDR2 SYDVKM come from the germline V gene. Trimming pared 5 bases from V and 3 bases from J, leaving 19 bases between. The CDR3 sequence: CASSPLFWGADTEAFF. Here the CDR3 DNA reads TGTGCCAGCAGTCCTCTTTTTTGGGGGGCAGACACTGAAGCTTTCTTT.

This chain connects TRBV5-6 to TRBJ2-1; 11 bases align to TRBD2. The CDR3 extends over 16 amino acids. Per germline, CDR1 SGHDT and CDR2 YYEEEE. The trim removed 0 bases at V and 7 bases at J, leaving 6 bases unmatched. The CDR3 loop is CASSLELAGVVNEQFF. The DNA for the CDR3 is TGTGCCAGCAGCTTGGAACTAGCGGGAGTGGTTAATGAGCAGTTCTTC.

The chain has TRBV9 and TRBJ2-1; 8 bases agree with TRBD2. Germline lookup yields CDR1 SGDLS and CDR2 YYNGEE. The trim removed 4 bases at V and 5 bases at J, leaving 8 bases unmatched. The CDR3 runs 15 residues. The CDR3 spells CASSPGGRSNNEQFF. As DNA, the CDR3 is TGTGCCAGCAGCCCAGGCGGGAGGAGCAACAATGAGCAGTTCTTC.

The chain joins TRBV19 to TRBJ2-4; 7 bases align to TRBD1. V was clipped by 3 bases and J by 6 bases; unmatched bases: 5. Germline values: CDR1 LNHDA, CDR2 SQIVND (reference sequence). The CDR3 extends over 14 amino acids. The CDR3 DNA follows: TGTGCCAGTAGTATCCGGGACAGTCCAAACATTCAGTACTTC. Protein sequence: CASSIRDSPNIQYF.

The chain joins TRBV19 to TRBJ2-7; possible D gene TRBD2, 5 bases. The CDR3 totals 14 residues. Germline V gives CDR1 LNHDA, CDR2 SQIVND (reference sequence). V dropped 8 bases and J dropped 1 base, with 15 bases sitting between them. The CDR3 spells CASGSRGNSYEQYF. CDR3 nucleotide sequence: TGTGCCAGTGGGAGTAGAGGGAATTCCTACGAGCAGTACTTC.

The rearrangement joins TRBV28 to TRBJ1-2; no reliable D call. Germline assignment: CDR1 MDHEN and CDR2 SYDVKM. V was trimmed by 2 bases and J by 4 bases, leaving 14 bases between them. The CDR3 sequence is 15 residues long. The CDR3 DNA follows: TGTGCCAGCAGTTTACGGGGAGGAAACCCCTATGGCTACACCTTC. Translated, it gives CASSLRGGNPYGYTF.